These T cell receptor beta chains were read from a single sample in a study of blood T cell repertoires in COVID-19. The repertoire was sequenced with immunoSEQ multiplex PCR; TCRdb's copy has only in-frame clones and lacks some. The profile shows 200,000 to 250,000 clones, 82% of them singletons. What was sequenced was peripheral blood. The receptors were sampled from a woman aged 80 or over with acute or convalescent COVID-19. CDR3s include the opening cysteine and the closing phenylalanine or tryptophan. Fields, in order: J gene, clone size, D gene, V gene, CDR3 DNA, CDR3 protein. D genes are given only for firm matches. Size is stated for part of the rows, as once, few or many counts, or as a class when the clone is expanded.

TRBJ1-6 NA TRBD1 TRBV30 TGTGCCTGGAGTGGACAGGGGGCTTCACCCCTCCACTTT CAWSGQGASPLHF
TRBJ2-2 NA NA TRBV6-1 TGTGCCAGCAGTGAACACCAACTAGCGAACACCGGGGAGCTGTTTTTT CASSEHQLANTGELFF
TRBJ2-3 few NA TRBV12-5 TGTGCTAGTGGTTTGGTAGGGGAAGATACGCAGTATTTT CASGLVGEDTQYF
TRBJ2-5 NA NA TRBV9 TGTGCCAGCAGCGTAGAACGAGGGGAGACCCAGTACTTC CASSVERGETQYF
TRBJ2-3 NA NA TRBV3-1/TRBV3-2 TGTGCCAGCAGCCAAGAGGTGACTCTCAGCACAGATACGCAGTATTTT CASSQEVTLSTDTQYF
TRBJ2-7 NA NA TRBV7-2 TGTGTCAGCAGCTTCCCCGGACTACCCTACGAGCAGTACTTC CVSSFPGLPYEQYF
TRBJ2-3 once NA TRBV5-1 TGCGCCAGCAGCTTGTACACAGATACGCAGTATTTT CASSLYTDTQYF
TRBJ1-2 NA NA TRBV3-1/TRBV3-2 TGTGCCAGCAGCCAAGTATTGGGGGGGTCCACCTTC CASSQVLGGSTF
TRBJ1-3 NA NA TRBV18 TGTGCCAGCTCATCCGGACAGTCTGGAAACACCATATATTTT CASSSGQSGNTIYF
TRBJ1-1 NA TRBD1 TRBV29-1 TGCAGCGTTGAAGAGACAGGGTTGAACACTGAAGCTTTCTTT CSVEETGLNTEAFF
TRBJ1-4 NA NA TRBV2 TGTGCCAGCAGTGAGTCTCACATTAATGAAAAACTGTTTTTT CASSESHINEKLFF
TRBJ2-7 NA NA TRBV3-1/TRBV3-2 TGTGCCAGCAGCCGTTATCCAGGGACCTACGAGCAGTACTTC CASSRYPGTYEQYF
TRBJ2-5 once NA TRBV6-5 TGTGCCAGCAGTCTACAGGGACGGGAGACCCAGTACTTC CASSLQGRETQYF
TRBJ1-2 few TRBD1 TRBV29-1 TGCAGCATAGACCGGGACAGGGGATCAAACTATGGCTACACCTTC CSIDRDRGSNYGYTF
TRBJ2-2 NA TRBD1 TRBV14 TGTGCCAGCAGCCAAGGGACAGGGGTTGCCGGGGAGCTGTTTTTT CASSQGTGVAGELFF
TRBJ1-5 NA TRBD1 TRBV19 TGTGCCAGTAGTATGGGGACAGGGGTTCAGCCCCAGCATTTT CASSMGTGVQPQHF
TRBJ1-1 NA TRBD1 TRBV5-1 TGCGCCAGCAGCTTGTTTGTGTTGGGACAGGGGTCTGAAGCTTTCTTT CASSLFVLGQGSEAFF
TRBJ1-5 once TRBD1 TRBV7-6 TGTGCCAGCAGCTTAGAGACAGGGGGAGGCAATCAGCCCCAGCATTTT CASSLETGGGNQPQHF
TRBJ2-1 NA TRBD2 TRBV28 TGTGCCAGCAGTTTATTAGGAGCGGGAGCGGGGCAGTTCTTC CASSLLGAGAGQFF
TRBJ1-1 NA TRBD1 TRBV4-3 TGCGCCAGCAGCCAAGAGAGGGGGCGCGGAGCTTTCTTT CASSQERGRGAFF
TRBJ1-1 NA TRBD1 TRBV6-2/TRBV6-3 TGTGCCAGCAGTCGACAGGGGGCGACTGAAGCTTTCTTT CASSRQGATEAFF
TRBJ1-2 NA NA TRBV28 TGTGCCAGCAGCCCTCTGGGGCAGCCTGGCTACACCTTC CASSPLGQPGYTF
TRBJ2-5 NA NA TRBV9 TGTGCCAGCAGCGTAGGAGGGGGGGCAGAGACCCAGTACTTC CASSVGGGAETQYF
TRBJ1-3 NA NA TRBV4-1 TGCGCCAGCAGCCAAGATCGGCGGGTCTCTGGAAACACCATATATTTT CASSQDRRVSGNTIYF
TRBJ1-1 NA TRBD1 TRBV4-1 TGCGCCAGCAGCCATTTCCGGGACAGATTGAACACTGAAGCTTTCTTT CASSHFRDRLNTEAFF
TRBJ1-4 NA TRBD1 TRBV28 TGTGCCAGCAGTTCTTCCGGGACAGCAACTAATGAAAAACTGTTTTTT CASSSSGTATNEKLFF
TRBJ1-2 NA NA TRBV30 TGTGCCTGGGGAGACCCCCCAGGGGCCAACTATGGCTACACCTTC CAWGDPPGANYGYTF
TRBJ2-7 once TRBD1 TRBV27 TGTGCCAGCAGTGGACAGGCTCTGGGGAAAAGCGTGAGCTCCTACGAGCAGTACTTC CASSGQALGKSVSSYEQYF
TRBJ2-1 NA TRBD2 TRBV12-3/TRBV12-4 TGTGCCAGCAGTTCGCTGGGGAGGGGTGAGCAGTTCTTC CASSSLGRGEQFF
TRBJ1-5 NA NA TRBV7-3 TGTGCCAGCACCCAAGGGGTTTTCCTCTATAGCAATCAGCCCCAGCATTTT CASTQGVFLYSNQPQHF
TRBJ1-2 NA TRBD1 TRBV28 TGTGCCATCGGGACAGTTAACTATGGCTACACCTTC CAIGTVNYGYTF
TRBJ2-1 NA TRBD1 TRBV24-1 TGTGCCACCAGTGCCCTGGGGGGACAGGGGAGGAATGAGCAGTTCTTC CATSALGGQGRNEQFF
TRBJ2-7 NA NA TRBV18 TGTGCCAGCTCACAGGGTCAGGGGCAGGGCTACGAGCAGTACTTC CASSQGQGQGYEQYF
TRBJ2-1 NA NA TRBV7-2 TGTGCCAGCAGCTTAAAACAAGGCGGTGAGCAGTTCTTC CASSLKQGGEQFF
TRBJ2-3 NA TRBD2 TRBV3-1/TRBV3-2 TGTGCCAGCAGCCTACTAGCGGGAGGTATAGCAGATACGCAGTATTTT CASSLLAGGIADTQYF
TRBJ2-7 few TRBD1 TRBV7-8 TGTGCCAGCAGTTCTGGGTGGACAGGCTCCTACGAGCAGTACTTC CASSSGWTGSYEQYF
TRBJ2-7 once NA TRBV28 TGTGCCAGCCTCGGACTGCGAGTCTACGAGCAGTACTTC CASLGLRVYEQYF
TRBJ2-7 few TRBD2 TRBV7-3 TGTGCCAGCAGCTTAAAGGGGACTAGCGGATTCAGCTCCTACGAGCAGTACTTC CASSLKGTSGFSSYEQYF
TRBJ1-1 NA NA TRBV7-7 TGTGCCAAGCTTGCCTACACTGAAGCTTTCTTT CAKLAYTEAFF
TRBJ2-7 NA NA TRBV7-2 TGTGCCAGCAGCTTAGTCCCTACCGGGGTAAGCTCCTACGAGCAGTACTTC CASSLVPTGVSSYEQYF
TRBJ2-1 NA TRBD2 TRBV7-2 TGTGCCAGCAGCCCGATGACTAGCGGGGGGGCCCCCTACAATGAGCAGTTCTTC CASSPMTSGGAPYNEQFF
TRBJ1-4 NA TRBD1 TRBV5-1 TGCGCCAGCAGCATGACAGGGGAGGGGAGTCTGGGGAAACTGTTTTTT CASSMTGEGSLGKLFF
TRBJ2-2 NA TRBD1 TRBV28 TGTGCCAGCAGTTTAAGCAGGGGGCTAAACACCGGGGAGCTGTTTTTT CASSLSRGLNTGELFF
TRBJ1-4 NA NA TRBV29-1 TGCAGCGTCGGGGGCCGGGGGGCTCGGGCTAATGAAAAACTGTTTTTT CSVGGRGARANEKLFF
TRBJ2-1 NA NA TRBV15 TGTGCCACCAGCAGAGTGGTAACAGGGCCGGGGAATGAGCAGTTCTTC CATSRVVTGPGNEQFF
TRBJ2-3 once NA TRBV9 TGTGCCAGCAGCGTAGAGGCGGCCGCACACGGTACGCAGTATTTT CASSVEAAAHGTQYF
TRBJ1-2 many NA TRBV2 TGTGCCAGCAGTCCAAGCGGGGTCGGCTATGGCTACACCTTC CASSPSGVGYGYTF
TRBJ1-2 NA NA TRBV5-5 TGTGCCAGCAGCCCCTATGGTGGTGGCTACACCTTC CASSPYGGGYTF
TRBJ2-1 NA TRBD2 TRBV27 TGTGCCAGCAGTTTACTAACTAGCGGGAGAGGCAATGAGCAGTTCTTC CASSLLTSGRGNEQFF
TRBJ2-7 NA TRBD1 TRBV6-5 TGTGCCAGCAGTAGGACAGGAGACTCCTACGAGCAGTACTTC CASSRTGDSYEQYF
TRBJ2-5 once NA TRBV5-5 TGTGCCAGCAGCTTGCCAGGGGTTCCACAAGAGACCCAGTACTTC CASSLPGVPQETQYF
TRBJ1-1 NA NA TRBV7-2 TGTGCCAGCAGCTCTCAATTAGGGGGTTGGACTGAAGCTTTCTTT CASSSQLGGWTEAFF
TRBJ2-4 NA NA TRBV19 TGTGCCAGTCGGGCCTCCGTCGAGGGCATTCAGTACTTC CASRASVEGIQYF
TRBJ1-3 NA NA TRBV7-6 TGTGCCAGCAGCTTAGCGGCGGTCTCTGGAAACACCATATATTTT CASSLAAVSGNTIYF
TRBJ2-5 NA NA TRBV5-1 TGCGCCAGCAGCTGGCAAGGGCCAGGGGTCGGGCAAGAGACCCAGTACTTC CASSWQGPGVGQETQYF
TRBJ1-3 NA NA TRBV11-3 TGTGCCAGCAGCTTTACTTCCTTTCCTGGAAACACCATATATTTT CASSFTSFPGNTIYF
TRBJ2-5 NA TRBD2 TRBV7-9 TGTGCCAGCAGCTTATGGTTGGCGGGAGGGCAAGAGACCCAGTACTTC CASSLWLAGGQETQYF
TRBJ1-1 NA TRBD1 TRBV5-1 TGCGCCAGCAGCCCACAGACAGGGGGGAACACTGAAGCTTTCTTT CASSPQTGGNTEAFF
TRBJ1-3 NA NA TRBV7-9 TGTGCCAGCAGCCCAACCCCCAGCAGGGCCTCTGGAAACACCATATATTTT CASSPTPSRASGNTIYF
TRBJ1-2 NA TRBD1 TRBV4-2 TGTGCCAGCAGCCTTCGACGGGAGGGGGCATATGGCTACACCTTC CASSLRREGAYGYTF